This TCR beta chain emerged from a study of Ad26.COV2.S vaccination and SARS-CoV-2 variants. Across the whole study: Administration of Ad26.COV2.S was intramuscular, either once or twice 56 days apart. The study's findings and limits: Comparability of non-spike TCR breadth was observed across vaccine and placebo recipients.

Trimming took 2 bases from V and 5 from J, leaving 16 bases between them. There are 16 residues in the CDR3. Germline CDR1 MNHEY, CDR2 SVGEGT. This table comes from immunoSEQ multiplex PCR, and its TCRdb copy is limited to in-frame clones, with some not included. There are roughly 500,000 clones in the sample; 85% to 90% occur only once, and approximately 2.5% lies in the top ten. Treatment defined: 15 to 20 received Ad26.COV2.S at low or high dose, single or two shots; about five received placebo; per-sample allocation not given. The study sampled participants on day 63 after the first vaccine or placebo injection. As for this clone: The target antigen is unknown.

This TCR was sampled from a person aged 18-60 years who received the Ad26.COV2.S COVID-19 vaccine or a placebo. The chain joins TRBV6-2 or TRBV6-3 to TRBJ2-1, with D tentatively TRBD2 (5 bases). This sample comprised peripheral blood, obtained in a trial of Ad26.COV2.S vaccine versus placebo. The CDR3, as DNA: TGTGCCAGCAGTTACAGCCCGTTCCGACTAAACAATGAGCAGTTCTTC. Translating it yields CASSYSPFRLNNEQFF.